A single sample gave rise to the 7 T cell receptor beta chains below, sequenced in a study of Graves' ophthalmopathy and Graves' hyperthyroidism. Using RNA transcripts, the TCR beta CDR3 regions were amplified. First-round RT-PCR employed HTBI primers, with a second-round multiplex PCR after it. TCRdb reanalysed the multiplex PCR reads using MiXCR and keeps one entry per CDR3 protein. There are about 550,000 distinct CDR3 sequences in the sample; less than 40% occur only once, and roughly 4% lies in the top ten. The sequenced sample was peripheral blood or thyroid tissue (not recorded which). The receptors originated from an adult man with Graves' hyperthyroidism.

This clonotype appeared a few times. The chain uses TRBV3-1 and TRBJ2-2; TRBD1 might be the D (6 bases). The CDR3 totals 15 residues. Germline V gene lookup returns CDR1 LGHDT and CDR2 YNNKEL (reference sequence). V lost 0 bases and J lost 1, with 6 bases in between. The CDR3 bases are TGTGCCAGCAGCCAAGACAGGGGGAACACCGGGGAGCTGTTTTTT. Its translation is CASSQDRGNTGELFF.

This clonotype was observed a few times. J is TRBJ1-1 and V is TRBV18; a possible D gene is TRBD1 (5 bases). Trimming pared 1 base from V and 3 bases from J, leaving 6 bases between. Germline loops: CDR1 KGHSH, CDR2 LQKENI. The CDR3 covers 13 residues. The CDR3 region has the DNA TGTGCCAGCTCACCACAGACAGACACTGAAGCTTTCTTT. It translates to CASSPQTDTEAFF.

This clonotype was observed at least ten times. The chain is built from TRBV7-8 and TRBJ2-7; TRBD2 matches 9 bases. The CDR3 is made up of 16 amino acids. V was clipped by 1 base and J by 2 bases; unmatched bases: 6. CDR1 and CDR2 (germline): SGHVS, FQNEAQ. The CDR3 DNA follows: TGTGCCAGCAGCTTAGGCGGGCTAGCGGGAACCTACGAGCAGTACTTC. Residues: CASSLGGLAGTYEQYF.

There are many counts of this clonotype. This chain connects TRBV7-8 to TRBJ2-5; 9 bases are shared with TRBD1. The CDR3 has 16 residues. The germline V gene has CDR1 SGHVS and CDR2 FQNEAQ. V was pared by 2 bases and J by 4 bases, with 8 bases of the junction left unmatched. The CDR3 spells CASSLRTGAAGETQYF. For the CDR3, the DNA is TGTGCCAGCAGCTTACGGACAGGGGCGGCAGGAGAGACCCAGTACTTC. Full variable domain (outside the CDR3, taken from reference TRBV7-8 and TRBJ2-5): GAGVSQSPRYKVAKRGQDVALRCDPISGHVSLFWYQQALGQGPEFLTYFQNEAQLDKSGLPSDRFFAERPEGSVSTLKIQRTQQEDSAVYLCASSLRTGAAGETQYFGPGTRLLVL.

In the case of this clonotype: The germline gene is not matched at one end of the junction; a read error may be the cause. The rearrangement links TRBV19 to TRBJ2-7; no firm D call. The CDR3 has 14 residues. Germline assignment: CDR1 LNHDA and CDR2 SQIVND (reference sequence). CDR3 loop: CASSWSDSYYEQHF. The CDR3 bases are TGTGCCAGCAGTTGGTCTGATTCATACTACGAGCAGCACTTC.

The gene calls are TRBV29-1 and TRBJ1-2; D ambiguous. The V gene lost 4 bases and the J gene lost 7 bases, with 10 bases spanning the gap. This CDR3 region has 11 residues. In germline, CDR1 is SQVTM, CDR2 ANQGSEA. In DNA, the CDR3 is TGCAGCGTTGGAAGGGAGGCTGGCTACACCTTC. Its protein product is CSVGREAGYTF.

DNA of the CDR3: TGTGCCAGCACCACAGGGGCCCGGAATTCACCCCTCCACTTT. Residues: CASTTGARNSPLHF. This sequence joins TRBV2 and TRBJ1-6, with 7 bases matching TRBD1. CDR1 and CDR2 (germline): SNHLY, FYNNEI. This CDR3 has 14 residues. The trim removed 7 bases at V and 7 bases at J, leaving 7 bases unmatched.